This is a list of T cell receptor beta chains from one sample in a study of OX40 agonist ivuxolimab in advanced cancers. Repertoires were generated with immunoSEQ multiplex PCR, while TCRdb's copy carries only in-frame clones and drops some. This table has about 83,000 clones, 80% to 90% appearing once. This sample comprised CD4+ or CD8+ T cells sorted from blood, obtained in a trial of the OX40 agonist ivuxolimab. Receptor source: an adult with an advanced solid tumor such as melanoma, head and neck, liver or kidney cancer. The conserved cysteine and the conserved F or W are not part of the CDR3 here.

length: 12; V: TRBV19; CDR3: ASRGGGMNSPLH
length: 14; V: TRBV5-5; CDR3: ASSPRVTGFKETQY
length: 13; V: TRBV5-1; CDR3: ASSLLAGTSYEQY
length: 12; V: TRBV2; CDR3: ASSDGLGAGELF
length: 15; V: TRBV5-1; CDR3: ASSLPPQADRTGELF
length: 17; V: TRBV4-2; CDR3: ASSQDISIWTPTNYGYT
length: 13; V: TRBV9; CDR3: ASSPTGRDNEKLF
length: 15; V: TRBV7-9; CDR3: ASSPRGLLSSYNEQF
length: 13; V: TRBV7-9; CDR3: ASSQTVPGNEKLF
length: 14; V: TRBV28; CDR3: ASTSLRGQGLSPLH
length: 10; V: TRBV11-2; CDR3: ASSSDTRELF
length: 9; V: TRBV11-2; CDR3: ASSFGVAQY
length: 14; V: TRBV5-5; CDR3: ASRWRPREGNSPLH
length: 12; V: TRBV5-1; CDR3: ASSLAGRGTEAF
length: 12; V: TRBV28; CDR3: ASSVSSVHTEAF
length: 13; V: TRBV7-2; CDR3: ASSFTGGAYYEQY
length: 12; V: TRBV6-4; CDR3: ASRATGALGELF
length: 13; V: TRBV19; CDR3: ASSSSWRGGYGYT